These 10 T cell receptor beta chains originate from one sample sequenced in a study of blood T cell repertoires in COVID-19. Produced via immunoSEQ multiplex PCR; TCRdb's table is partial and in-frame only. The data contain 250,000 to 300,000 clones, approximately 86% of them singletons. Sequenced input: peripheral blood. The receptors were sampled from a man aged 30 to 39 with active or convalescent COVID-19.

This clone turned up a few times. The chain combines TRBV7-2 with TRBJ1-5; D gene ambiguous. CDR3 length: 15 residues. Trimming pared 1 base from V and 5 bases from J, leaving 12 bases between. Germline V CDR1 and CDR2: SGHTA, FQGNSA. Here the CDR3 reads CASSLVGGDDQPQHF. CDR3 DNA: TGTGCCAGCAGCTTAGTCGGAGGAGATGATCAGCCCCAGCATTTT.

The rearrangement joins TRBV7-8 to TRBJ1-1, with a tentative D call TRBD1 (5 bases). The ends were cut back, 5 bases at V and 4 bases at J, with 14 bases in the middle. Germline-derived CDR1 and CDR2 are SGHVS and FQNEAQ. The CDR3 has 14 residues. This CDR3 is CASSLEDMGTEAFF. CDR3 DNA sequence: TGTGCCAGCAGCCTAGAGGACATGGGCACTGAAGCTTTCTTT.

The V gene is TRBV13, the J gene TRBJ1-2, with D unresolved. V lost 5 bases and J 8 bases, leaving 18 bases between the germline ends. This CDR3 is built from 14 residues. Germline CDR1 is PRHDT and CDR2 is FYEKMQ (reference sequence). The DNA for the CDR3 is TGTGCCAGCAGCCTTGCCAAGGGAGTAGGCGGCTACACCTTC. Protein sequence: CASSLAKGVGGYTF.

Notes on this clone: The sample carries other DNA sequences with the same CDR3. This chain uses TRBV2 with TRBJ1-2, with 9 bases that match TRBD1. The germline V gene encodes CDR1 SNHLY and CDR2 FYNNEI. The CDR3 covers 15 residues. Germline trimming cut 2 bases from V and 2 bases from J; bases unmatched to any gene: 3. The CDR3, as DNA: TGTGCCAGCAGTGAATCGGGACAGGGAAACTATGGCTACACCTTC. As protein: CASSESGQGNYGYTF.

This chain connects TRBV7-2 to TRBJ1-1; 12 nucleotides agree with TRBD1. Trimming took 5 bases from V and 8 from J; bases not matched to a gene: 3. Germline CDR1 and CDR2: SGHTA and FQGNSA. The CDR3 length is 13 residues. CDR3 protein: CASSTGQGAEAFF. For the CDR3, the DNA is TGTGCCAGCAGCACGGGACAGGGGGCGGAAGCTTTCTTT.

V and J are TRBV30 and TRBJ2-3; the D is unclear. This CDR3 spans 11 amino acids. With 4 bases removed from V and 8 bases from J, the gap between germline ends came to 10 bases. Germline V gene sequence: CDR1 GTSNPN, CDR2 SVGIG (reference sequence). The DNA of the CDR3 is TGTGCCTGGATTGAGGTATTTACGCAGTATTTT. Amino acid sequence: CAWIEVFTQYF.

As to this clone: Sequence at one end of the junction differs from germline and may be a read error. V and J are TRBV5-3 and TRBJ2-7, with TRBD1 identical over 7 bases. Being an ORF, TRBV5-3 has a function that is uncertain. The CDR3 loop spans 14 amino acids. The CDR3 sequence is CARKVGTVSCEQYF. CDR3 bases: TGTGCTCGAAAGGTTGGGACAGTTTCCTGCGAGCAGTACTTC.

The V and J genes are TRBV19 and TRBJ2-6; TRBD1 aligns across 9 bases. CDR1 and CDR2 from the germline V gene are LNHDA and SQIVND (reference sequence). CDR3 size: 17 residues. With 5 bases clipped from V and 2 bases from J, the junction kept 7 bases outside the gene matches. The chain's CDR3 is CASSLLGTGTGANVLTF. The CDR3 DNA follows: TGTGCCAGTAGTCTTTTAGGGACAGGGACTGGGGCCAACGTCCTGACTTTC.

The chain has TRBV7-3 and TRBJ2-3, with 7 nucleotides matching TRBD2. The junction had 5 bases not matched to a gene; V was cut back by 5 bases and J by 0 bases. Germline-derived CDR1 and CDR2 are SGHTA and FQGTGA. The CDR3 contains 15 residues. The CDR3 DNA reads TGTGCCAGCAGCCCAAACGGGGGGAGCACAGATACGCAGTATTTT. Translation: CASSPNGGSTDTQYF. Full variable domain (missing parts from reference TRBV7-3 and TRBJ2-3): GAGVSQTPSNKVTEKGKYVELRCDPISGHTALYWYRQSLGQGPEFLIYFQGTGAADDSGLPNDRFFAVRPEGSVSTLKIQRTERGDSAVYLCASSPNGGSTDTQYFGPGTRLTVL.

This clone was found a few times. This rearrangement joins TRBV12-3 or TRBV12-4 to TRBJ1-1; no clear D gene. With 6 bases removed from V and 8 bases from J, the gap between germline ends came to 13 bases. This CDR3 region has 12 residues. The CDR3 sequence is CASRTMDGEAFF. The CDR3 DNA sequence: TGTGCCAGCAGGACTATGGACGGCGAAGCTTTCTTT.